The 8 T cell receptor beta chains below were found in one sample sequenced in a study of T cells in Graves' hyperthyroidism and ophthalmopathy. RNA transcripts yielded amplified TCR beta CDR3 regions. Researchers ran a first-round RT-PCR on the TCR CDR3 using the HTBI primer set. MiXCR, applied by TCRdb to the multiplex PCR reads, yields one record per CDR3 protein. Of roughly 100,000 distinct CDR3 sequences in the sample, about half are singletons; the top ten hold 26%. The source material was blood. These receptors all come from a man in his forties with Graves' hyperthyroidism.

The J gene is TRBJ2-7, the V gene TRBV7-2; 10 nucleotides match TRBD1. V shed 5 bases, J shed 6 bases, and the junction held 7 bases outside the gene matches. The length of the CDR3 is 14 residues. From germline, CDR1 is SGHTA and CDR2 FQGNSA. CDR3 amino acids: CASSLRDRGSEQYF. CDR3 in DNA: TGTGCCAGCAGCCTCCGGGACAGGGGCAGCGAGCAGTACTTC.

This clonotype has at least ten counts. This rearrangement joins TRBV11-2 to TRBJ2-7; 8 nucleotides line up with TRBD2. The CDR3 runs to 15 residues. Trimming cost V 5 bases and J 0 bases; bases outside gene matches: 6. Germline loops: CDR1 SGHAT, CDR2 FQNNGV. The chain's CDR3 is CASSRESGSSYEQYF. The CDR3 DNA follows: TGTGCCAGCAGCCGAGAAAGCGGGAGCTCCTACGAGCAGTACTTC.

The chain recombines TRBV29-1 with TRBJ2-7; TRBD2 is a possible D gene (6 bases). This CDR3 has 16 residues. Germline lookup yields CDR1 SQVTM and CDR2 ANQGSEA. V shed 7 bases and J shed 3 bases, with 25 bases lying between them. The CDR3 is CSADPYGTQLSYEQYF. The CDR3, as DNA: TGCAGCGCCGATCCCTACGGGACTCAGCTAAGCTACGAGCAGTACTTC.

This clonotype was picked up many times. The V call is TRBV7-9, the J call TRBJ1-4; D unresolved. CDR1 and CDR2 from the germline V gene are SEHNR and FQNEAQ (reference sequence). Trimming stripped 2 bases from V and 7 bases from J, with 11 bases between. The CDR3 spans 14 residues. The CDR3 loop is CASSLQGLSEKLFF. The CDR3 nucleotides read TGTGCCAGCAGCTTACAAGGATTGAGTGAAAAACTGTTTTTT.

This clonotype showed up just a few times. A much more abundant neighbour one base away suggests this may be a read error. The rearrangement uses TRBV5-4 and TRBJ2-6, with no clear D. The length of the CDR3 is 14 residues. Trimming took off 3 bases at V and 2 bases at J, with 6 bases between the two ends. Germline CDR1 SGHNT, CDR2 YYREEE (reference sequence). CDR3 region: CASSSVPGANVLTF. The CDR3 DNA sequence: TGTGCCAGCAGCTCGGTTCCTGGGGCCAACGTCCTGACTTTC.

This clonotype appeared a few times. This clone may be a read error of a much larger clone one base away. A read error is likely, as this CDR3 ends without the conserved phenylalanine or tryptophan. This chain connects TRBV4-2 to TRBJ2-2; D is unresolved. CDR1 is LGHNA and CDR2 is YNFKEQ in the germline V gene. V was shortened by 5 bases and J by 9 bases, with 16 bases between the two germline ends. The CDR3 has 14 amino acids. CDR3 sequence: CASSDGPGSRELFL. CDR3 coding DNA: TGTGCCAGCAGCGACGGACCGGGTAGCCGGGAGCTGTTTTTG.

The V gene is TRBV5-6, the J gene TRBJ2-5; TRBD1 matches at 8 bases. The end of the DNA fits TRBJ2-7 better, so the J call may be wrong. Germline V lookup: CDR1 SGHDT, CDR2 YYEEEE. The CDR3 covers 15 residues. The DNA of the CDR3 is TGTGCCAGCAGCTTGTCAGGACAGGGACCCTGCGAGCAGTACTTC. Protein product: CASSLSGQGPCEQYF.

This clonotype was recorded many times. The chain joins TRBV5-1 to TRBJ1-1; TRBD1 matches at 7 bases. The CDR3 is 15 amino acids. Germline CDR1 and CDR2: SGHRS and YFSETQ. V lost 0 bases to trimming and J lost 6 bases; unmatched junction nucleotides: 8. The CDR3 DNA reads TGCGCCAGCAGCTTGGAGGAGGGGGCTCTCTCTGAAGCTTTCTTT. This translates into CASSLEEGALSEAFF. The variable domain in full, with the rest retrieved from reference TRBV5-1 and TRBJ1-1, is KAGVTQTPRYLIKTRGQQVTLSCSPISGHRSVSWYQQTPGQGLQFLFEYFSETQRNKGNFPGRFSGRQFSNSRSEMNVSTLELGDSALYLCASSLEEGALSEAFFGQGTRLTVV.